The 11 T cell receptor beta chains below come from one sample, sequenced in a study of molecular identifiers for immune sequencing clone quantification listed by TCRdb under 2018. Library construction relied on PCR. Sequencing used an Illumina HiSeq 4000. TCRdb itself trimmed the public reads at Q25 with fastp, ran MiXCR and retained productive beta chains. Every entry covers one CDR3 protein and lists the most common genes and DNA from its rows. The sample records just under 65,000 distinct CDR3 sequences, 17% of which are singletons. Together, the top ten hold 1.5% of the sample. Sequenced input: naive CD8+ T cells from blood, with Jurkat cell RNA spiked in. Explained via the paper, the cell subset or site label denotes: FACS-sorted CD8+CD4-CCR7+CD45RA+ naive T cells. These receptors originate from a human donor in good health. Some libraries in this study had Jurkat cell RNA spiked in.

This clonotype occurred a few times. This sequence joins TRBV6-1 and TRBJ2-7; D not certain. Germline CDR1 reads MNHNS; CDR2 reads SASEGT. CDR3 size: 12 residues. V lost 2 bases and J lost 4, with 6 bases in between. The CDR3 loop reads CASSEWQYEQYF. In DNA, the CDR3 is TGTGCCAGCAGTGAATGGCAGTACGAGCAGTACTTC.

This clonotype was recorded at least ten times. This chain connects TRBV28 to TRBJ2-7; TRBD1 is a possible D gene (5 bases). Germline CDR1 MDHEN, CDR2 SYDVKM. The V and J ends lost 4 bases and 4 bases respectively, with 11 bases between them. The CDR3 has 13 residues. CDR3 region: CASSSHQGYEQYF. CDR3 coding DNA: TGTGCCAGCAGTTCCCACCAGGGTTACGAGCAGTACTTC.

With respect to this clonotype: A read error is possible here, since a much larger clone lies one base away. The chain couples TRBV11-1 to TRBJ2-3, with 9 bases lining up with TRBD2. Losses at the gene ends were 5 bases for V and 5 bases for J; bases not matched to a gene: 14. Germline-derived CDR1 and CDR2 are SGHAT and FQDESV (reference sequence). CDR3 length equals 17 residues. The CDR3 bases are TGTGCCAGCAGCACCGGGACTGGCGGGAGGGCCTTAGATACGCAGTATTTT. Protein product: CASSTGTGGRALDTQYF.

In the case of this clonotype: Because the CDR3's place on the DNA is in doubt, the DNA is left out and the CDR3 is given as listed by TCRdb. The V and J genes are TRBV30 and TRBJ2-3; the DNA was not used to check the table's D call, TRBD1. Including both end residues, the CDR3 is 15 amino acids long. Germline-derived CDR1 and CDR2 are GTSNPN and SVGIG (reference sequence). The CDR3 sequence is CAWGFGTTHKDTRYF.

At least ten counts were recorded for this clonotype. The chain joins TRBV28 to TRBJ2-7; TRBD1 matches 8 bases. V gave up 4 bases and J gave up 0 bases; unmatched junction bases: 5. Germline V gene lookup returns CDR1 MDHEN and CDR2 SYDVKM. This CDR3 has 15 amino acids. The chain's CDR3 is CASSSDRVSSYEQYF. In nucleotides, the CDR3 is TGTGCCAGCAGTTCGGACAGGGTTAGCTCCTACGAGCAGTACTTC.

This clonotype was seen at least ten times. J is TRBJ2-2 and V is TRBV27, with D uncertain. The ends were cut back, 7 bases at V and 0 bases at J, with 9 bases in the middle. CDR3 length: 14 amino acids. Germline V lookup: CDR1 MNHEY, CDR2 SMNVEV (reference sequence). CDR3 nucleotides: TGTGCCAGCACTGAGACACCGAACACCGGGGAGCTGTTTTTT. This encodes CASTETPNTGELFF.

This clonotype has ten or more counts. V is TRBV29-1 and J is TRBJ1-5; perhaps TRBD1 as D (6 bases). The CDR3 runs 15 residues. Germline loops: CDR1 SQVTM, CDR2 ANQGSEA. Trimming left V 5 bases short and J 1 base short, with 15 bases between. The CDR3 is CSVLGAGRSNQPQHF. CDR3 nucleotide sequence: TGCAGCGTTTTGGGGGCAGGAAGGAGCAATCAGCCCCAGCATTTT.

This clonotype was recorded many times. The chain employs TRBV4-1 and TRBJ1-2, with D unclear. Germline CDR1 reads MGHRA; CDR2 reads YSYEKL. V shed 0 bases and J shed 2 bases, with 13 bases lying between them. This CDR3 is built from 16 residues. CDR3 coding DNA: TGCGCCAGCAGCCAAGATCGTACGGGTTTGAACTATGGCTACACCTTC. This gives the protein CASSQDRTGLNYGYTF.

This clonotype was observed a handful of times. This chain joins TRBV7-2 and TRBJ2-7, with D unclear. Germline V gives CDR1 SGHTA, CDR2 FQGNSA. Deletions cut 3 bases from V and 3 bases from J, with 21 bases between. This CDR3 is built from 17 residues. The CDR3 sequence: CASSFFYTADGGYEQYF. CDR3 bases: TGTGCCAGCAGCTTTTTTTATACGGCAGACGGCGGCTACGAGCAGTACTTC.

This clonotype was seen just once. The conserved final phenylalanine or tryptophan is absent from the CDR3, which likely points to a read error. The chain has TRBV29-1 and TRBJ2-5; 9 positions agree with TRBD2. CDR3 size: 16 residues. Trimming cost V 0 bases and J 5 bases; bases outside gene matches: 10. The germline V gene has CDR1 SQVTM and CDR2 ANQGSEA. CDR3 sequence: CSVEDVLAGFAETQYS. The CDR3 DNA reads TGCAGCGTTGAAGACGTTCTAGCGGGATTTGCGGAGACCCAGTACTCC.

This clonotype has ten or more counts. This sequence joins TRBV7-6 and TRBJ2-2; D perhaps matches TRBD2 (5 bases). CDR1 is SGHVS, CDR2 FNYEAQ, per germline. V was shortened by 4 bases and J by 10 bases, with 7 bases between the two germline ends. This CDR3 has 11 amino acids. CDR3 nucleotides: TGTGCCAGCAGCTCCCGGGAGGAGCTGTTTTTT. It codes for CASSSREELFF. Looking up the rest from reference TRBV7-6 and TRBJ2-2 gives the full variable domain: GAGVSQSPRYKVTKRGQDVALRCDPISGHVSLYWYRQALGQGPEFLTYFNYEAQQDKSGLPNDRFSAERPEGSISTLTIQRTEQRDSAMYRCASSSREELFFGEGSRLTVL.